This T cell receptor beta chain was profiled in a study of CD8 T cells in Susac syndrome. After extraction with the RNeasy kit, 0.5 to 1 ug of the RNA was reverse transcribed using random hexamers. One entry per CDR3 protein results from TCRdb running MiXCR on the immunoSEQ multiplex PCR reads. The data hold some 300,000 distinct CDR3 sequences, with 65% to 90% observed a single time. Germline loops: CDR1 SGHKS, CDR2 YYEKEE (reference sequence). The CDR3 loop spans 19 amino acids. The J segment lost 2 bases and the V segment lost 0 bases, leaving 13 bases of the junction unmatched. In this sample, this clonotype turned up a few times.

The sequence derives from a human donor with multiple sclerosis. This chain connects TRBV5-5 to TRBJ2-5; TRBD2 matches at 10 bases. Input material: CD8+ T cells from PBMCs. CDR3 protein: CASSLDSAGGEAGQETQYF. CDR3 nucleotides: TGTGCCAGCAGCTTGGATTCAGCGGGAGGGGAAGCGGGACAAGAGACCCAGTACTTC.